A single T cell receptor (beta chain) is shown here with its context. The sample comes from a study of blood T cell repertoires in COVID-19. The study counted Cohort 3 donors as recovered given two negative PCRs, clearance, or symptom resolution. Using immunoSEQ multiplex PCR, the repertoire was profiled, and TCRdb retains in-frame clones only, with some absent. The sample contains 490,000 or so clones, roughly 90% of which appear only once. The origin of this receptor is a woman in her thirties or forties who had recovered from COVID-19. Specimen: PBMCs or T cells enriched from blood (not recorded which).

As DNA, the CDR3 is TGTGCCAGTAGGAGACAGGTGAACACTGAAGCTTTCTTT. Translation: CASRRQVNTEAFF. This chain links TRBV19 with TRBJ1-1; maybe TRBD1 (6 bases). V dropped 6 bases and J dropped 0 bases, with 8 bases sitting between them. The CDR3 length is 13 residues. CDR1 LNHDA and CDR2 SQIVND come from the germline V gene (reference sequence).